The present T cell receptor beta chain was sequenced within a study of blood T cells in healthy people across ages. Between the trimmed V and J ends, which lost 3 bases and 1 base, there was a span of 9 bases. Per germline, CDR1 SGHTA and CDR2 FQGNSA. CDR3 length: 14 residues. A sample-barcoded 5' primer and a J-beta primer mix were used in a second PCR of about 6 to 11 cycles. MiXCR was run by TCRdb on the 5' RACE reads, yielding one entry per CDR3 protein. In the table there are approximately 780,000 distinct CDR3 sequences, around a quarter of which are singletons. The sample also formed part of further work on T cells of mothers and their children. That paper states: Using the M1S primer, the second PCR added sample barcodes along with 2-4 random nucleotides. Maternal samples each gave over 9 million TCR beta CDR3 reads, and child samples approximately 2.8 million each.

V and J are TRBV7-2 and TRBJ1-1; D gene uncertain. The receptor's source is a boy aged 5 to 17 in good health. Sequenced sample: blood. CDR3 in DNA: TGTGCCAGCAGCTTCCAAAGAGAGAACACTGAAGCTTTCTTT. Its translation: CASSFQRENTEAFF.